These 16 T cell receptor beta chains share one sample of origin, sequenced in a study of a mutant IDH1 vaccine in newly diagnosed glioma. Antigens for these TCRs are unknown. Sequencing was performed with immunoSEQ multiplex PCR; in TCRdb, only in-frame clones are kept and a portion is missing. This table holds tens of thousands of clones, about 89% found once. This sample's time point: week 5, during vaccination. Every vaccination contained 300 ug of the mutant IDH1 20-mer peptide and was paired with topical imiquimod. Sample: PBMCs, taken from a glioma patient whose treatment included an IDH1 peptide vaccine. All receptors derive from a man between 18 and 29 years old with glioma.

CDR3 sequence: CAWRTPRTSGKSRQFF. In DNA, the CDR3 is TGTGCCTGGAGGACTCCCCGGACTAGCGGGAAGAGTCGGCAGTTCTTC. This sequence joins TRBV30 and TRBJ2-1; 12 bases are a match to TRBD2. The junction had 15 bases not matched to a gene; V was cut back by 3 bases and J by 12 bases. CDR1 and CDR2 (germline): GTSNPN, SVGIG (reference sequence). The CDR3 runs to 16 residues.

CDR3 nucleotide sequence: TGTGCCAGCAGTTTACTTCGGGACAGAAAAACTGAAGCTTTCTTT. Encoded protein: CASSLLRDRKTEAFF. This chain joins TRBV27 and TRBJ1-1, with 7 bases fitting TRBD1. The germline V gene encodes CDR1 MNHEY and CDR2 SMNVEV (reference sequence). Unmatched junction bases numbered 8, after V lost 2 bases and J lost 5 bases. This CDR3 comprises 15 residues.

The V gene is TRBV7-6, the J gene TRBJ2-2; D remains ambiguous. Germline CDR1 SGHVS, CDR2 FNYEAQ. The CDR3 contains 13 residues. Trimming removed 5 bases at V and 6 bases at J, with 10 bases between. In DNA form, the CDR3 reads TGTGCCAGCAGCACCCTAGGTTCCGGGGAGCTGTTTTTT. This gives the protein CASSTLGSGELFF.

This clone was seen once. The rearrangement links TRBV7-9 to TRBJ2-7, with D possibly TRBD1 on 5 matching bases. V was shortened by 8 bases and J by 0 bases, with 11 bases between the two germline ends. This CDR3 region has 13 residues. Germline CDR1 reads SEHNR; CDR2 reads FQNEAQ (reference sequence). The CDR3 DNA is TGTGCCAGCCGTAGGGGCGACTCCTACGAGCAGTACTTC. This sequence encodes CASRRGDSYEQYF.

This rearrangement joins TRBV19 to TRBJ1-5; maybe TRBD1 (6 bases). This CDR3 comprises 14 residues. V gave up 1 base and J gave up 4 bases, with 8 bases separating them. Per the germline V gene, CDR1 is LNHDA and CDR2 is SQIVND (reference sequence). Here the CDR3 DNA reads TGTGCCAGTAGTATAGGAGACAGGAATCAGCCCCAGCATTTT. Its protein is CASSIGDRNQPQHF.

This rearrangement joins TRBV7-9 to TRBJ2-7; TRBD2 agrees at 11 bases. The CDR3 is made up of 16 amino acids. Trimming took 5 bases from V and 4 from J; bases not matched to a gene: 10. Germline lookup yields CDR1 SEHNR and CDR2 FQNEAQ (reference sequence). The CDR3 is CASSITSGSGSYEQYF. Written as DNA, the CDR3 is TGTGCCAGCAGCATCACTAGCGGGAGCGGGTCTTACGAGCAGTACTTC.

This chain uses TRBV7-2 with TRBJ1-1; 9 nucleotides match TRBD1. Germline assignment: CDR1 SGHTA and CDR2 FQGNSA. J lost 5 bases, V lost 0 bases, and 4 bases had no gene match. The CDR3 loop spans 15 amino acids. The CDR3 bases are TGTGCCAGCAGCTTAGCGGGGACAGGGCGAACTGAAGCTTTCTTT. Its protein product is CASSLAGTGRTEAFF.

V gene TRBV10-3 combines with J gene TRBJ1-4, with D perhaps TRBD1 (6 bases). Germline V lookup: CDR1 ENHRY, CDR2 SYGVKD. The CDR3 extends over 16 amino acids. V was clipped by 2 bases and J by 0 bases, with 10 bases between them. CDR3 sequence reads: CAISEGSGATNEKLFF. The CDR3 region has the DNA TGTGCCATCAGTGAGGGGTCAGGGGCAACTAATGAAAAACTGTTTTTT.

The CDR3 here is CASSERLDRERAFF. The CDR3 nucleotides read TGTGCCAGCAGTGAACGGTTGGACAGGGAGAGGGCTTTCTTT. This chain uses TRBV25-1 with TRBJ1-1, with TRBD1 matching over 8 bases. CDR3 length equals 14 residues. The V segment lost 2 bases and the J segment 11 bases; nucleotides outside the gene matches: 10. In germline, CDR1 is MGHDK, CDR2 SYGVNS. Full variable domain (outside the CDR3, taken from reference TRBV25-1 and TRBJ1-1): EADIYQTPRYLVIGTGKKITLECSQTMGHDKMYWYQQDPGMELHLIHYSYGVNSTEKGDLSSESTVSRIRTEHFPLTLESARPSHTSQYLCASSERLDRERAFFGQGTRLTVV.

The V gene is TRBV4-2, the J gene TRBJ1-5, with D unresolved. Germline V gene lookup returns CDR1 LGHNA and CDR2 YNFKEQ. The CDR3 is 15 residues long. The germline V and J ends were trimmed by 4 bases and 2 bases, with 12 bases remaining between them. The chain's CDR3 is CASSPLALGNQPQHF. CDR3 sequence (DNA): TGTGCCAGCAGCCCCCTGGCCCTTGGCAATCAGCCCCAGCATTTT.

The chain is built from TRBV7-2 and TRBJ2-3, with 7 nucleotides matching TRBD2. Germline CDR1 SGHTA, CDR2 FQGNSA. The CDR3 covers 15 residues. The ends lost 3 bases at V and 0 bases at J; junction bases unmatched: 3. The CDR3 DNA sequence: TGTGCCAGCAGCTTGGCGGGAGCCAGCACAGATACGCAGTATTTT. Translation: CASSLAGASTDTQYF.

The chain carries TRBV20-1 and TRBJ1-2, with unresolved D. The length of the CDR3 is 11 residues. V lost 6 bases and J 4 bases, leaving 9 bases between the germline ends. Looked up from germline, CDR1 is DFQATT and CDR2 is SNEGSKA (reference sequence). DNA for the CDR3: TGCAGTGCCAGGCTGTCCTATGGCTACACCTTC. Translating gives CSARLSYGYTF.

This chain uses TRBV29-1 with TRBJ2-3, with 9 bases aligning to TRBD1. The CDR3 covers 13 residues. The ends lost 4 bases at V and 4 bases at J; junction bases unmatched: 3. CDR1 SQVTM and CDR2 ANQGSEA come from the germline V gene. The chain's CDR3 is CSVARDRADTQYF. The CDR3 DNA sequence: TGCAGCGTTGCCAGGGACAGGGCAGATACGCAGTATTTT.

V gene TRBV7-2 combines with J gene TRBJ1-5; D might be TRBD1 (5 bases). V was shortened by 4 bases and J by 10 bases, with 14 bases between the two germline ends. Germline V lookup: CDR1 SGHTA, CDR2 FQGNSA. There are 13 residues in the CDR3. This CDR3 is CASSSMGGDPQHF. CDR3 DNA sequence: TGTGCCAGCAGCTCAATGGGGGGAGACCCCCAGCATTTT.

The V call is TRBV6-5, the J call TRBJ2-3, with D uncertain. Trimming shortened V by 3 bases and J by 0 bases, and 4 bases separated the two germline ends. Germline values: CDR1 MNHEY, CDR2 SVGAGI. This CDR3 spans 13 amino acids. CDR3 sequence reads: CASSYGSTDTQYF. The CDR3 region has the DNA TGTGCCAGCAGTTATGGTAGCACAGATACGCAGTATTTT.

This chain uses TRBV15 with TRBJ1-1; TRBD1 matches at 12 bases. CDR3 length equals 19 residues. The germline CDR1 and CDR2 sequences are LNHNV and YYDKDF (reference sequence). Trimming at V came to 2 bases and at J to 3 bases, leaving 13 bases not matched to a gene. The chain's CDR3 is CATSRLRRGQGAGDTEAFF. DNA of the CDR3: TGTGCCACCAGCAGACTGCGGAGGGGACAGGGGGCGGGGGACACTGAAGCTTTCTTT. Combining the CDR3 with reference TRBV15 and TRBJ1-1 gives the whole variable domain DAMVIQNPRYQVTQFGKPVTLSCSQTLNHNVMYWYQQKSSQAPKLLFHYYDKDFNNEADTPDNFQSRRPNTSFCFLDIRSPGLGDTAMYLCATSRLRRGQGAGDTEAFFGQGTRLTVV.